What follows describes a single TCR beta chain. The data belong to a study of T cell responses to AZD1222 COVID-19 vaccine. Assay: immunoSEQ multiplex PCR; the TCRdb copy retains only in-frame clones and omits some. The sample shows over 100,000 clones, almost 95% of them seen only once. The length of the CDR3 is 14 residues. V shed 3 bases and J shed 1 base, with 12 bases lying between them. The V gene's germline CDR1 is DFQATT and CDR2 SNEGSKA (reference sequence). This chain connects TRBV20-1 to TRBJ2-5; a possible D gene is TRBD1 (6 bases). This TCR was sampled from an adult in good health. This specimen was peripheral blood, taken on day 0 of AZD1222 vaccination. CDR3 region: CSASGKGGQETQYF. The CDR3 DNA reads TGCAGTGCTAGTGGGAAAGGGGGCCAAGAGACCCAGTACTTC.